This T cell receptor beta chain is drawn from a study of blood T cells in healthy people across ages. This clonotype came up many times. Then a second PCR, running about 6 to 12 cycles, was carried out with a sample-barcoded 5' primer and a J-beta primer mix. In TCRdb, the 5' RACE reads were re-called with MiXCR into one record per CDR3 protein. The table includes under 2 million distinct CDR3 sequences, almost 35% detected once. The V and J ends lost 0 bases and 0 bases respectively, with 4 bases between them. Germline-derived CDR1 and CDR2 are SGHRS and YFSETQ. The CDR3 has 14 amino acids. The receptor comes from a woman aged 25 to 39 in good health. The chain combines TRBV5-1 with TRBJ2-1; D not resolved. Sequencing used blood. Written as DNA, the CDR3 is TGCGCCAGCAGCTTGGAGGGCTCCTACAATGAGCAGTTCTTC. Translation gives CASSLEGSYNEQFF.